The 4 T cell receptor beta chains reported below all come from one sample, sequenced in a study of blood T cells in healthy people across ages. Together with a sample-barcoded 5' primer, a J-beta primer mix was included in a second PCR lasting about 7 to 12 cycles. MiXCR, applied by TCRdb to the 5' RACE reads, yields one record per CDR3 protein. The repertoire holds hundreds of thousands of distinct CDR3 sequences, with more than 20% as singletons. This sample was also put to use in a study of T cells of mothers and their children.

Material for sequencing was blood. The receptors shown here come from a boy aged 5-17 years in good health.

The CDR3 nucleotides are TGTGCCAGCAGTTACTCATGGGGCGCCCTTAGAGAGGGGATAGCCAAAAACATTCAGTACTTC. It specifies CASSYSWGALREGIAKNIQYF. The chain recombines TRBV6-5 with TRBJ2-4, with D perhaps assigned TRBD1 or TRBD2 (5 bases each). This CDR3 contains 21 residues. Trimming removed 0 bases at V and 0 bases at J, with 24 bases between. CDR1 is MNHEY, CDR2 SVGAGI, per germline.

This clonotype was found a few times. The chain links TRBV20-1 to TRBJ2-5, with 9 positions matching TRBD1. After removal of 6 bases from V and 4 bases from J, the junction contained 15 bases not matched to a gene. Germline loops: CDR1 DFQATT, CDR2 SNEGSKA (reference sequence). The CDR3 is made up of 16 amino acids. The CDR3 spells CSASGTGIIRPETQYF. CDR3 sequence (DNA): TGCAGTGCCTCCGGGACAGGGATTATCCGCCCAGAGACCCAGTACTTC.

In its sample, this clonotype was seen a few times. The genes are TRBV12-3 or TRBV12-4 and TRBJ1-2, with D hard to call. V was trimmed by 6 bases and J by 0 bases, leaving 11 bases between them. The CDR3 spans 14 residues. CDR3 amino acids: CASSSNWANYGYTF. CDR3 sequence (DNA): TGTGCCAGCAGCTCCAACTGGGCTAACTATGGCTACACCTTC.

This clonotype was recorded a few times. The rearrangement uses TRBV7-9 and TRBJ2-5; D is undetermined. The end of the DNA aligns better with TRBJ2-7, so the J call may be wrong. The CDR3 is made up of 13 amino acids. The germline V gene has CDR1 SEHNR and CDR2 FQNEAQ (reference sequence). The CDR3 region has the DNA TGTGCCAGCAGCTTAGTGGAAGGTGACGAGCAGTACTTC. This codes for CASSLVEGDEQYF.